Listed here are 27 T cell receptor beta chains from one sample, sequenced in a study of blood T cell repertoires in COVID-19. Sequenced by immunoSEQ multiplex PCR; TCRdb stores in-frame clones only, minus some. The data show some 350,000 clones, with 91% seen just once and around 3.5% held by the top ten. Material for sequencing was peripheral blood. The receptor set was obtained from a woman aged 18 to 35 who had recovered from COVID-19.

This chain joins TRBV19 and TRBJ2-3; 8 bases line up with TRBD1. In germline, CDR1 is LNHDA, CDR2 SQIVND (reference sequence). The CDR3 runs to 16 residues. The junction had 8 bases not matched to a gene; V was cut back by 3 bases and J by 3 bases. The CDR3 DNA is TGTGCCAGTAGTATCCCAGGACAGGGAGGTACAGATACGCAGTATTTT. Translation gives CASSIPGQGGTDTQYF.

V and J are TRBV6-2 or TRBV6-3 and TRBJ2-5, with 8 bases fitting TRBD2. CDR1 is MNHEY, CDR2 SVGEGT, per germline. CDR3 length: 15 residues. V trimming: 5 bases; J trimming: 2 bases; junction bases outside the gene matches: 7. CDR3 nucleotides: TGTGCCAGCAGTCCCCGACGGGGGGGGCAAGAGACCCAGTACTTC. Translating it yields CASSPRRGGQETQYF.

The V call is TRBV5-1, the J call TRBJ2-1; D uncertain. CDR1 SGHRS and CDR2 YFSETQ come from the germline V gene. The CDR3 is 15 amino acids. V was cut by 0 bases and J by 5 bases, with 12 bases left in between. The CDR3 reads CASSLAGTPHNEQFF. CDR3 coding DNA: TGCGCCAGCAGCTTGGCCGGTACTCCGCACAATGAGCAGTTCTTC.

This chain links TRBV4-3 with TRBJ1-3, with a weak D call TRBD1 (5 bases). Germline CDR1 and CDR2: LGHNA and YSLEER. Trimming took off 1 base at V and 0 bases at J, with 10 bases between the two ends. The CDR3 covers 16 residues. CDR3 loop: CASSQVRQSSGNTIYF. Written as DNA, the CDR3 is TGCGCCAGCAGCCAAGTGCGACAGAGCTCTGGAAACACCATATATTTT.

This chain connects TRBV5-1 to TRBJ2-5; 7 bases map to TRBD2. The CDR3 totals 13 residues. Trimming at V came to 0 bases and at J to 8 bases, leaving 4 bases not matched to a gene. Germline CDR1 is SGHRS and CDR2 is YFSETQ. In DNA, the CDR3 is TGCGCCAGCAGCTTGGAAAGGGAGGGAACCCAGTACTTC. Residues: CASSLEREGTQYF.

The genes are TRBV30 and TRBJ2-1, with TRBD2 identical over 11 bases. This CDR3 comprises 17 residues. V shed 2 bases and J 4 bases; nucleotides not matched to a gene: 10. Germline loops: CDR1 GTSNPN, CDR2 SVGIG (reference sequence). CDR3 DNA: TGTGCCTGGAGTCCTACCTTCGGGACTAGCGGATACAATGAGCAGTTCTTC. Residues: CAWSPTFGTSGYNEQFF.

The chain employs TRBV24-1 and TRBJ1-1; 9 nucleotides agree with TRBD1. The CDR3 has 15 amino acids. V trimming: 7 bases; J trimming: 3 bases; junction bases outside the gene matches: 8. Germline V gives CDR1 KGHDR, CDR2 SFDVKD. The CDR3 sequence: CATRKQGAGDTEAFF. CDR3 sequence (DNA): TGTGCCACCAGAAAACAGGGGGCAGGGGACACTGAAGCTTTCTTT.

In this sample, this clone turned up once. V and J are TRBV7-9 and TRBJ1-1, with D possibly TRBD1 on 5 matching bases. There are 14 residues in the CDR3. The germline CDR1 and CDR2 sequences are SEHNR and FQNEAQ (reference sequence). V was shortened by 1 base and J by 1 base, with 7 bases between the two germline ends. The CDR3, as DNA: TGTGCCAGCAGCTTAGGACAGCAGAACACTGAAGCTTTCTTT. Translated, it gives CASSLGQQNTEAFF.

The chain has TRBV30 and TRBJ2-5; possibly TRBD1 for D (5 bases). This CDR3 has 13 residues. Germline V gene sequence: CDR1 GTSNPN, CDR2 SVGIG (reference sequence). V lost 2 bases to trimming and J lost 3 bases, with 10 bases between them. The CDR3 region is CAWSRTSKETQYF. The CDR3 DNA reads TGTGCCTGGAGTAGGACATCGAAAGAGACCCAGTACTTC.

The chain recombines TRBV4-1 with TRBJ2-1; D perhaps matches TRBD2 (6 bases). Per germline, CDR1 MGHRA and CDR2 YSYEKL. V lost 4 bases and J 4 bases, leaving 17 bases between the germline ends. The CDR3 runs to 16 residues. CDR3 sequence reads: CASSLRTGGTYNEQFF. The CDR3 bases are TGCGCCAGCAGCCTACGTACTGGCGGGACTTACAATGAGCAGTTCTTC.

V usage is TRBV5-4 and J usage is TRBJ2-5, with D perhaps TRBD2 (5 bases). CDR1 is SGHNT, CDR2 YYREEE, per germline (reference sequence). V lost 5 bases and J lost 3, with 11 bases in between. The CDR3 loop spans 13 amino acids. This chain's CDR3 is CASSRGAEETQYF. CDR3 nucleotides: TGTGCCAGCAGTCGGGGAGCGGAAGAGACCCAGTACTTC.

The chain recombines TRBV10-3 with TRBJ1-2; 10 positions match TRBD1. Germline-derived CDR1 and CDR2 are ENHRY and SYGVKD. V was pared by 8 bases and J by 6 bases, with 6 bases of the junction left unmatched. The CDR3 totals 13 residues. The CDR3 sequence: CAIGQGVNDGYTF. CDR3 coding DNA: TGTGCCATCGGACAGGGGGTAAATGATGGCTACACCTTC.

Comment on this clone: A read error may produce the germline difference seen at one junction end. V and J are TRBV7-9 and TRBJ2-3, with 13 bases fitting TRBD2. Germline V gene data show CDR1 as SEHNR and CDR2 as FQNEAQ (reference sequence). The CDR3 runs to 16 residues. CDR3 in amino acids: CASSPRTSGSIDTQYF. CDR3 bases: TGTGCCAGCAGCCCACGGACTAGCGGGAGCATAGATACGCAGTATTTT.

The chain joins TRBV6-5 to TRBJ2-3, with D maybe TRBD1 (5 bases). The CDR3 covers 15 residues. Trimming took off 6 bases at V and 2 bases at J, with 15 bases between the two ends. Germline V gene lookup returns CDR1 MNHEY and CDR2 SVGAGI. The chain's CDR3 is CASSYPPGFTDTQYF. CDR3 bases: TGTGCCAGCAGCTATCCGCCAGGGTTCACAGATACGCAGTATTTT.

Comments on this clone: Mismatch with germline at one junction end may stem from a read error. V gene TRBV2 combines with J gene TRBJ1-1, with 9 positions matching TRBD1. The CDR3 totals 15 residues. Germline V gene lookup returns CDR1 SNHLY and CDR2 FYNNEI. The chain's CDR3 is CASNEQGALVAEAFF. Written as DNA, the CDR3 is TGTGCCAGCAATGAACAGGGGGCCCTGGTCGCTGAAGCTTTCTTT.

The chain couples TRBV6-2 or TRBV6-3 to TRBJ1-1, with 10 nucleotides matching TRBD1. The germline CDR1 and CDR2 sequences are MNHEY and SVGEGT. This CDR3 has 16 residues. J gave up 1 base and V 5 bases, and 7 bases lay outside the gene matches. The CDR3 loop is CASSRTGGYRNTEAFF. In nucleotides, the CDR3 is TGTGCCAGCAGTAGGACAGGGGGTTATCGGAACACTGAAGCTTTCTTT.

J is TRBJ1-6 and V is TRBV5-1, with 9 bases identical to TRBD1. Germline V CDR1 and CDR2: SGHRS, YFSETQ. The V segment lost 6 bases and the J segment 7 bases; nucleotides outside the gene matches: 11. This CDR3 has 16 residues. The CDR3 DNA reads TGCGCCAGCACCGCAGAGCCGGGACAGGGAAATTCACCCCTCCACTTT. It encodes CASTAEPGQGNSPLHF.

The chain is built from TRBV19 and TRBJ1-1, with D perhaps TRBD1 (5 bases). Trimming shortened V by 5 bases and J by 10 bases, and 20 bases separated the two germline ends. Germline CDR1 reads LNHDA; CDR2 reads SQIVND (reference sequence). The CDR3 extends over 14 amino acids. CDR3 region: CASSPRDGGMRAFF. Written as DNA, the CDR3 is TGTGCCAGTAGTCCCCGGGACGGGGGGATGAGAGCTTTCTTT. Supplemented by reference TRBV19 and TRBJ1-1, the full variable domain reads DGGITQSPKYLFRKEGQNVTLSCEQNLNHDAMYWYRQDPGQGLRLIYYSQIVNDFQKGDIAEGYSVSREKKESFPLTVTSAQKNPTAFYLCASSPRDGGMRAFFGQGTRLTVV.

The V call is TRBV30, the J call TRBJ2-3; a possible D gene is TRBD2 (6 bases). CDR1 is GTSNPN, CDR2 SVGIG, per germline (reference sequence). This CDR3 has 15 amino acids. V was trimmed by 2 bases and J by 1 base, leaving 13 bases between them. The CDR3 here is CAWSPLGGGTDTQYF. In nucleotides, the CDR3 is TGTGCCTGGAGTCCCCTCGGCGGGGGCACAGATACGCAGTATTTT.

The genes are TRBV11-3 and TRBJ2-1, with D possibly TRBD2 on 6 matching bases. The CDR3 spans 12 residues. The V end was cut by 5 bases, the J end by 16 bases, with 18 bases between. The germline V gene encodes CDR1 SGHNT and CDR2 YENEEA. The CDR3 DNA reads TGTGCCAGCAGCCGCCGTCGGGCGGGAATATTCTTC. It codes for CASSRRRAGIFF.

This chain links TRBV10-3 with TRBJ2-1; 7 nucleotides agree with TRBD1. The CDR3 runs 15 residues. From germline, CDR1 is ENHRY and CDR2 SYGVKD. The V and J ends lost 3 bases and 2 bases, in that order; junction bases with no gene match: 4. The CDR3 DNA reads as TGTGCCATCAGTGAAGGGGGCGGAACCTACAATGAGCAGTTCTTC. Translation: CAISEGGGTYNEQFF.

The chain couples TRBV5-1 to TRBJ1-4; D might be TRBD1 (6 bases). Germline CDR1 reads SGHRS; CDR2 reads YFSETQ. The CDR3 is made up of 14 amino acids. The V and J ends lost 7 bases and 4 bases respectively, with 14 bases between them. CDR3 bases: TGCGCCAGCCGACCCGGGACAATTAATGAAAAACTGTTTTTT. Translating gives CASRPGTINEKLFF.

The chain joins TRBV10-1 to TRBJ2-1; 8 nucleotides agree with TRBD2. The germline V gene has CDR1 WNHNN and CDR2 SYGVQD (reference sequence). This CDR3 region has 14 residues. Trimming cost V 2 bases and J 8 bases; bases outside gene matches: 5. DNA of the CDR3: TGCGCCAGCAGTGAGGCAGCGGGAGATCATGAGCAGTTCTTC. It yields the protein CASSEAAGDHEQFF.

The chain recombines TRBV4-1 with TRBJ1-5; TRBD1 matches 11 bases. The CDR3 length is 15 residues. The germline V gene encodes CDR1 MGHRA and CDR2 YSYEKL. The ends lost 5 bases at V and 9 bases at J; junction bases unmatched: 9. The CDR3 spells CASSARTGGSWPQHF. CDR3 nucleotide sequence: TGCGCCAGCAGCGCCCGGACAGGGGGCTCCTGGCCCCAGCATTTT.

The rearrangement links TRBV3-1 (or the pseudogene TRBV3-2) to TRBJ1-3; D uncertain. The CDR3 spans 16 residues. Germline V gives CDR1 LGHDT, CDR2 YNNKEL (reference sequence). With 0 bases removed from V and 0 bases from J, the gap between germline ends came to 9 bases. CDR3 amino acids: CASSQDRSGSGNTIYF. The CDR3 nucleotides read TGTGCCAGCAGCCAAGATCGGTCAGGCTCTGGAAACACCATATATTTT.

V is TRBV6-1 and J is TRBJ1-4; no firm D call. V was pared by 2 bases and J by 4 bases, with 8 bases between. Germline V gene sequence: CDR1 MNHNS, CDR2 SASEGT. The CDR3 has 14 residues. CDR3 residues: CASSESNSNEKLFF. The CDR3 DNA is TGTGCCAGCAGTGAAAGTAACAGTAATGAAAAACTGTTTTTT.

In its sample, this clone was seen once. This sequence joins TRBV23-1 and TRBJ2-7; D might be TRBD1 (6 bases). TRBV23-1 is annotated as an ORF whose role is uncertain. V was trimmed by 6 bases and J by 2 bases, leaving 14 bases between them. This CDR3 has 14 amino acids. CDR3 region: CASSLRGAPYEQYV. The CDR3 region has the DNA TGCGCCAGCAGCCTCAGGGGCGCCCCCTACGAGCAGTACGTC.